Listed here are 3 T cell receptor beta chains from one sample, sequenced in a study of cytomegalovirus exposure and HLA in healthy donors. PCR primers comprised 60 Vbeta and 13 Jbeta primers. Using immunoSEQ multiplex PCR, the repertoire was profiled, and TCRdb retains in-frame clones only, with some absent. Of 120,000 or so clones listed, 60% to 85% are singletons. Specimen: PBMCs. Receptor source: a woman aged 55-69 years in good health and CMV-seropositive.

V and J are TRBV5-4 and TRBJ1-4; TRBD1 matches at 8 bases. The germline gives CDR1 SGHNT, CDR2 YYREEE (reference sequence). The CDR3 is made up of 15 amino acids. The junction had 6 bases not matched to a gene; V was cut back by 0 bases and J by 8 bases. CDR3 loop: CASSLGQGIREKLFF. The CDR3 DNA follows: TGTGCCAGCAGCTTGGGACAGGGGATAAGGGAAAAACTGTTTTTT. Full variable domain (remainder filled in from reference TRBV5-4 and TRBJ1-4): ETGVTQSPTHLIKTRGQQVTLRCSSQSGHNTVSWYQQALGQGPQFIFQYYREEENGRGNFPPRFSGLQFPNYSSELNVNALELDDSALYLCASSLGQGIREKLFFGSGTQLSVL.

In nucleotides, the CDR3 is TGTGCCAGCAGCGTCCCAGGGGGCCACTCTGGAAACACCATATATTTT. Residues: CASSVPGGHSGNTIYF. V gene TRBV28 combines with J gene TRBJ1-3; 8 bases agree with TRBD1. The CDR3 length is 16 residues. V shed 6 bases and J 0 bases; nucleotides not matched to a gene: 7. The germline V gene encodes CDR1 MDHEN and CDR2 SYDVKM.

This chain connects TRBV5-6 to TRBJ2-1, with a tentative D call TRBD2 (5 bases). Deletions cut 2 bases from V and 1 base from J, with 16 bases between. The CDR3 runs 17 residues. Germline CDR1 SGHDT, CDR2 YYEEEE. CDR3 sequence (DNA): TGTGCCAGCAGCTTCAGGACTGGCGGATTATCCTACAATGAGCAGTTCTTC. Residues: CASSFRTGGLSYNEQFF.